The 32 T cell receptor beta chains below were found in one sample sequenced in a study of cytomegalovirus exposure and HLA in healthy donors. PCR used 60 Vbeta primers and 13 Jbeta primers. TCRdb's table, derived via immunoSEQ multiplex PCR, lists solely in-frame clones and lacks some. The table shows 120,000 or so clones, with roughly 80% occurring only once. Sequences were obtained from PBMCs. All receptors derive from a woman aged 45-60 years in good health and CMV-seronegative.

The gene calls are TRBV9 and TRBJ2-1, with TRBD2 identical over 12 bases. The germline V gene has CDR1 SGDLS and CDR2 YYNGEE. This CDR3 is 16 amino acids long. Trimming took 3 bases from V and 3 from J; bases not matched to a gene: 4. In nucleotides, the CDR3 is TGTGCCAGCAGCGCCACTAGCGGGGGGTACTACAATGAGCAGTTCTTC. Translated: CASSATSGGYYNEQFF. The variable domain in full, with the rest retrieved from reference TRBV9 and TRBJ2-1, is DSGVTQTPKHLITATGQRVTLRCSPRSGDLSVYWYQQSLDQGLQFLIQYYNGEERAKGNILERFSAQQFPDLHSELNLSSLELGDSALYFCASSATSGGYYNEQFFGPGTRLTVL.

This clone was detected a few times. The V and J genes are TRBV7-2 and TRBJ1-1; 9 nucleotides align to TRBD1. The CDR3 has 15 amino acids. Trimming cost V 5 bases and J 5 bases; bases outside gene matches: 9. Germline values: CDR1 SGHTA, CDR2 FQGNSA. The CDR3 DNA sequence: TGTGCCAGCAGCCAACCGGGACAGGGCGATACTGAAGCTTTCTTT. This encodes CASSQPGQGDTEAFF.

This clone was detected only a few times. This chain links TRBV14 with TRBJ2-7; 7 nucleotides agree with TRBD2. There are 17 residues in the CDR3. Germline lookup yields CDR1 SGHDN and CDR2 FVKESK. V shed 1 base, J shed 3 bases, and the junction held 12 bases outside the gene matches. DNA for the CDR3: TGTGCCAGCAGCCAAGGAGTTTTAAAGGGAGGGAGCTACGAGCAGTACTTC. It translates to CASSQGVLKGGSYEQYF.

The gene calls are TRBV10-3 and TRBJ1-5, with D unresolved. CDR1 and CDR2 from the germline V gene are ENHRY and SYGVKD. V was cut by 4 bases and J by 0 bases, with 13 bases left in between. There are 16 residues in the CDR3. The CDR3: CAISADSSNSNQPQHF. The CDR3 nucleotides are TGTGCCATCAGTGCCGACTCGAGTAATAGCAATCAGCCCCAGCATTTT.

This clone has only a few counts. In nucleotides, the CDR3 is TGTGCCAGCAGCCCCGGGACAGGGCTCTCCGGGGAGCTGTTTTTT. It specifies CASSPGTGLSGELFF. The rearrangement uses TRBV7-2 and TRBJ2-2; TRBD1 agrees at 9 bases. This CDR3 is built from 15 residues. J gave up 6 bases and V 5 bases, and 7 bases lay outside the gene matches. Germline V gene sequence: CDR1 SGHTA, CDR2 FQGNSA. The full variable domain, its missing parts supplied by reference TRBV7-2 and TRBJ2-2, is GAGVSQSPSNKVTEKGKDVELRCDPISGHTALYWYRQSLGQGLEFLIYFQGNSAPDKSGLPSDRFSAERTGGSVSTLTIQRTQQEDSAVYLCASSPGTGLSGELFFGEGSRLTVL.

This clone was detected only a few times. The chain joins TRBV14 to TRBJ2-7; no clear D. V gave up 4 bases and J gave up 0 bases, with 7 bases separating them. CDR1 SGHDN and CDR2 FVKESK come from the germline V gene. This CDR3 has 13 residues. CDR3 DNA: TGTGCCAGCAGCCGCGGCTACTCCTACGAGCAGTACTTC. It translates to CASSRGYSYEQYF. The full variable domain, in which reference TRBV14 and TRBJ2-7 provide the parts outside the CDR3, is EAGVTQFPSHSVIEKGQTVTLRCDPISGHDNLYWYRRVMGKEIKFLLHFVKESKQDESGMPNNRFLAERTGGTYSTLKVQPAELEDSGVYFCASSRGYSYEQYFGPGTRLTVT.

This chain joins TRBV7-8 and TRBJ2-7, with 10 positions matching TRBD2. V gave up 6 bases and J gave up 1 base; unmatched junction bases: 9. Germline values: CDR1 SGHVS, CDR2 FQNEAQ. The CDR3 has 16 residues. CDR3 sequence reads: CASSSSGLADSYEQYF. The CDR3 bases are TGTGCCAGCAGTTCTAGCGGACTAGCGGATTCCTACGAGCAGTACTTC.

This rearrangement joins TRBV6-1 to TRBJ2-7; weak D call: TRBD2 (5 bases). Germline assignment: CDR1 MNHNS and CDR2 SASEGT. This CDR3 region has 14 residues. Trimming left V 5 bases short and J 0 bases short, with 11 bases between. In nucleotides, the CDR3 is TGTGCCAGCAGTTGGACGGGAAGCTCCTACGAGCAGTACTTC. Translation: CASSWTGSSYEQYF.

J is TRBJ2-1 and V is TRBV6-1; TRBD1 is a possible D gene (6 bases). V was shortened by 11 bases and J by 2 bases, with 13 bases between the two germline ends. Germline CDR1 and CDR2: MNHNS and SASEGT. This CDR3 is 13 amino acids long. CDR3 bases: TGTGCCGCGAGGGGGTGGGCCTACAATGAGCAGTTCTTC. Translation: CAARGWAYNEQFF.

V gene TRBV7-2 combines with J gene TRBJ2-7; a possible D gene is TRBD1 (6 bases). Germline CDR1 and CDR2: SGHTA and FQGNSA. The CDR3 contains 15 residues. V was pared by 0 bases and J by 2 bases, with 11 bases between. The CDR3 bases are TGTGCCAGCAGCTTAGCCACAGGGCTTACCTACGAGCAGTACTTC. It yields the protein CASSLATGLTYEQYF.

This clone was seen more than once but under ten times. The CDR3 region is CASRTSEAHEQFF. DNA for the CDR3: TGTGCCAGCCGGACTAGCGAGGCACATGAGCAGTTCTTC. The chain uses TRBV6-5 and TRBJ2-1, with TRBD2 matching over 9 bases. The germline V gene has CDR1 MNHEY and CDR2 SVGAGI. V dropped 8 bases and J dropped 8; count of bases not matched to a gene: 7. The CDR3 runs to 13 residues.

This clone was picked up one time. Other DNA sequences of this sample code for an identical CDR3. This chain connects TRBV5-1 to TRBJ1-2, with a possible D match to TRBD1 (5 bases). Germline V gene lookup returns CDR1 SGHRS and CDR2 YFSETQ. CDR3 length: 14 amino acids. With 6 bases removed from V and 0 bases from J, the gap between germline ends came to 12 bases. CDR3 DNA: TGCGCCAGCACGTCTCCAGGGTCTAACTATGGCTACACCTTC. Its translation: CASTSPGSNYGYTF.

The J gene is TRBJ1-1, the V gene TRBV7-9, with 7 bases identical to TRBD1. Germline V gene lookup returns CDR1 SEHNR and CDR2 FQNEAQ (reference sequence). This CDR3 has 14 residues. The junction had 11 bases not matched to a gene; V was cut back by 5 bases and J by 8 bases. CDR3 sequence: CASSQLTGVGEAFF. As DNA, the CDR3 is TGTGCCAGCAGCCAACTTACAGGGGTGGGGGAAGCTTTCTTT.

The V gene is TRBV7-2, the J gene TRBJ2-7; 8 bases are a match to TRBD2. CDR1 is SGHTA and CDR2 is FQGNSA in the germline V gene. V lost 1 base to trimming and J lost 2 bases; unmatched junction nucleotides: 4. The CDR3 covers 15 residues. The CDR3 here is CASSLVPGLAYEQYF. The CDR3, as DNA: TGTGCCAGCAGCTTAGTGCCGGGACTAGCCTACGAGCAGTACTTC.

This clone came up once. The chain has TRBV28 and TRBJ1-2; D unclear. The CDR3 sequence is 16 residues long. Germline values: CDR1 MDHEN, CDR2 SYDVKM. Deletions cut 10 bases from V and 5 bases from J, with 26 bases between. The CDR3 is CATKEPGEAVTYGYTF. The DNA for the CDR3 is TGTGCCACTAAGGAACCGGGAGAAGCGGTGACGTATGGCTACACCTTC.

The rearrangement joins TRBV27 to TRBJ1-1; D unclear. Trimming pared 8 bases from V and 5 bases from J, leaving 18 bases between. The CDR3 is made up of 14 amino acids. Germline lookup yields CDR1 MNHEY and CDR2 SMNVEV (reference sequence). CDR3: CASGPLADSTEAFF. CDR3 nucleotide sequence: TGTGCCAGCGGCCCGCTCGCGGATTCGACTGAAGCTTTCTTT.

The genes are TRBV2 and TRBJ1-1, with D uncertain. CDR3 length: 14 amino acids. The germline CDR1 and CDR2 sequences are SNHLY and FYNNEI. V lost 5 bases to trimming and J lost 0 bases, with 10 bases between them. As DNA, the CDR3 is TGTGCCAGCAGTTTTTACACAGTGAACACTGAAGCTTTCTTT. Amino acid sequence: CASSFYTVNTEAFF.

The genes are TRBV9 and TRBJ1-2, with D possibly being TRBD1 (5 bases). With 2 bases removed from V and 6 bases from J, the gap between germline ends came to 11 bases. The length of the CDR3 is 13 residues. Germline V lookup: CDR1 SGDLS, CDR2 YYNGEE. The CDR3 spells CASSVGGGDGYTF. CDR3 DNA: TGTGCCAGCAGCGTGGGGGGAGGGGATGGCTACACCTTC.

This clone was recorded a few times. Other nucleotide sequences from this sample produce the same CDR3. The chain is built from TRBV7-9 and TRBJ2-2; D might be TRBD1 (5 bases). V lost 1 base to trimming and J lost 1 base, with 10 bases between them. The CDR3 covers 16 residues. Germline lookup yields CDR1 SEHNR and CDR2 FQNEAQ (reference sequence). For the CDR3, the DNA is TGTGCCAGCAGCTTAGAAAGGGGCGGGAACACCGGGGAGCTGTTTTTT. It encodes CASSLERGGNTGELFF.

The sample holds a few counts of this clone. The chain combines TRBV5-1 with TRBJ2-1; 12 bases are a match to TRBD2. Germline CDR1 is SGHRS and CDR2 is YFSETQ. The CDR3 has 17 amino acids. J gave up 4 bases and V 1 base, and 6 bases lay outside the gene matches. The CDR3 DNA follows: TGCGCCAGCAGCTTGTTCTCTAGCGGGAGGGAATACAATGAGCAGTTCTTC. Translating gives CASSLFSSGREYNEQFF.

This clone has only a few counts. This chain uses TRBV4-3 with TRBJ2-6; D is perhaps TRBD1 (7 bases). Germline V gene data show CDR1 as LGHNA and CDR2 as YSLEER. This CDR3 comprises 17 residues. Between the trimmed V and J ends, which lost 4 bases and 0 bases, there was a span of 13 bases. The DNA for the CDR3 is TGCGCCAGCAGCCCGGGGGACAGTTTCTCTGGGGCCAACGTCCTGACTTTC. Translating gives CASSPGDSFSGANVLTF.

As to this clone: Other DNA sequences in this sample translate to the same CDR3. The CDR3 DNA sequence: TGTGCCAGCATTCCGACAGGGACTTATGGCTACACCTTC. Its translation: CASIPTGTYGYTF. The chain uses TRBV6-1 and TRBJ1-2; 7 nucleotides align to TRBD1. In germline, CDR1 is MNHNS, CDR2 SASEGT. The length of the CDR3 is 13 residues. The V and J ends lost 7 bases and 5 bases, in that order; junction bases with no gene match: 7.

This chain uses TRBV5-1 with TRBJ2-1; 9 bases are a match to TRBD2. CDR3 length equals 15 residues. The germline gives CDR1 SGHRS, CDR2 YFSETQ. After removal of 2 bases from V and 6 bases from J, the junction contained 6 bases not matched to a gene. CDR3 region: CASSFSGSRANEQFF. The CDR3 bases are TGCGCCAGCAGCTTTAGCGGGAGTCGGGCCAATGAGCAGTTCTTC.

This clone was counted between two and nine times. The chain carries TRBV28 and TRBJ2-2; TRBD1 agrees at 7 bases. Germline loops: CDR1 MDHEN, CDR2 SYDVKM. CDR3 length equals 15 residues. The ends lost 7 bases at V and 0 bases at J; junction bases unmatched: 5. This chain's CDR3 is CASTLTGTNTGELFF. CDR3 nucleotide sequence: TGTGCCAGCACCTTGACAGGGACGAACACCGGGGAGCTGTTTTTT.

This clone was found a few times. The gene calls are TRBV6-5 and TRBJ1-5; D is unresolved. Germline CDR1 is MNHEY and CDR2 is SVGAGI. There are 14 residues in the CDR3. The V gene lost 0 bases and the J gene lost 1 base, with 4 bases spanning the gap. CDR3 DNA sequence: TGTGCCAGCAGTTACTCCGGGAGCAATCAGCCCCAGCATTTT. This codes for CASSYSGSNQPQHF.

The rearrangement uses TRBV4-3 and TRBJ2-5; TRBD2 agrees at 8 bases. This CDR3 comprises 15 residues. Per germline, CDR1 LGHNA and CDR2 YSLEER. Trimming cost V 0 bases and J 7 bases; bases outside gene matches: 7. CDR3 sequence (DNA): TGCGCCAGCAGCCAAGAGCTAGCGGGCGCCAGGACCCAGTACTTC. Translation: CASSQELAGARTQYF.

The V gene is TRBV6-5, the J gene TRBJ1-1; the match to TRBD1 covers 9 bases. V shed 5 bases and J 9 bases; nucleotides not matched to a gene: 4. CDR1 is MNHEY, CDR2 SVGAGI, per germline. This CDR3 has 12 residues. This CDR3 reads CASSTGQGKAFF. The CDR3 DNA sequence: TGTGCCAGCAGTACGGGACAGGGCAAAGCTTTCTTT.

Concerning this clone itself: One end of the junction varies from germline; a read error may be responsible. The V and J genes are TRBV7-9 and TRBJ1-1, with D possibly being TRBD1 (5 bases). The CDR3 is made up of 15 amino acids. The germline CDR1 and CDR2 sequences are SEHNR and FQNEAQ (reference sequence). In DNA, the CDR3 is TGTTCCAGCAGCTTAGATTTAGGACAGAACACTGAAGCTTTCTTT. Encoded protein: CSSSLDLGQNTEAFF.

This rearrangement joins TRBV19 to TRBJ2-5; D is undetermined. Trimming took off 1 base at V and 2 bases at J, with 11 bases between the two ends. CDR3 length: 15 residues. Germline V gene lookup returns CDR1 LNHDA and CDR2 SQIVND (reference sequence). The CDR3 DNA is TGTGCCAGTAGTATAGGTAGCCGTACACAAGAGACCCAGTACTTC. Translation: CASSIGSRTQETQYF.

Written as DNA, the CDR3 is TGCGCCAGCAGCCAAGATTCCGGGACAGGGGGGTACGAGCAGTACTTC. As protein: CASSQDSGTGGYEQYF. The rearrangement joins TRBV4-3 to TRBJ2-7, with 11 bases aligning to TRBD1. Losses at the gene ends were 0 bases for V and 4 bases for J; bases not matched to a gene: 5. The germline V gene encodes CDR1 LGHNA and CDR2 YSLEER. This CDR3 is built from 16 residues.

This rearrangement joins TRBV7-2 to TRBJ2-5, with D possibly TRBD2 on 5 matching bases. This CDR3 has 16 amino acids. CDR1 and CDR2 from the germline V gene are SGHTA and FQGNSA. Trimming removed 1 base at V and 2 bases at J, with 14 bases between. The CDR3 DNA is TGTGCCAGCAGCTTAGATCATAGGGAGAGACAAGAGACCCAGTACTTC. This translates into CASSLDHRERQETQYF.

In DNA form, the CDR3 reads TGTGCCAGAAGCTTGATGTGTTCGTCAGAATATCAGCCCCAGCATTTT. Translating it yields CARSLMCSSEYQPQHF. The genes are TRBV5-3 and TRBJ1-5; D unclear. TRBV5-3 is flagged as an ORF with uncertain function. The CDR3 contains 16 residues. Trimming removed 1 base at V and 5 bases at J, with 16 bases between.